What follows describes a single TCR beta chain. Its antigen is currently unknown. TCRdb reprocessed the reads via MiXCR and lists one record per CDR3 protein. The profile shows about 680,000 distinct CDR3 sequences, roughly 24% of them singletons. Trimming removed 1 base from V and 2 bases from J; junction bases left unmatched: 5. The CDR3 loop spans 15 amino acids. Germline CDR1 and CDR2: LGHNA and YSLEER. The source of the sample is a study of T cell repertoires in cytomegalovirus infection. Study-wide context: TCR beta signatures that were public indicated CMV infection and matching HLA type.

Overall study findings and caveats: Ex vivo, HLA-C-restricted CMV-specific TCR beta clonotypes prevailed over the rest of the response. CMV carriers having the relevant HLA were flagged by cumulative public TCR beta family frequency.

Sequencing was performed on CD8+ T cells from PBMCs. This sequence joins TRBV4-3 and TRBJ2-7, with 7 bases that match TRBD2. This TCR was sampled from a human donor in good health (CMV status not recorded). Some clones in this sample may be carry-over from other donors' samples. The CDR3 region is CASSQAQSGAYEQYV. The CDR3 DNA reads as TGCGCCAGCAGCCAAGCCCAAAGCGGGGCCTACGAGCAGTACGTC.